This T cell receptor beta chain was sequenced in a study of cytomegalovirus exposure and HLA in healthy donors. PCR involved 60 Vbeta and 13 Jbeta primers. Sequencing was performed with immunoSEQ multiplex PCR; in TCRdb, only in-frame clones are kept and a portion is missing. The data show about 180,000 clones, about 80% seen once. Trimming shortened V by 8 bases and J by 4 bases, and 20 bases separated the two germline ends. The CDR3 loop spans 16 amino acids. The germline CDR1 and CDR2 sequences are WNHNN and SYGVQD (reference sequence). The sample consisted of PBMCs. The J gene is TRBJ2-2, the V gene TRBV10-1; the D gene is possibly TRBD2 (5 bases). The origin of this receptor is a woman in her twenties or thirties in good health and CMV-seronegative. This CDR3 is CASGSYDWESTGELFF. In DNA, the CDR3 is TGCGCCAGCGGGTCGTACGATTGGGAGTCCACCGGGGAGCTGTTTTTT.